This T cell receptor (beta chain) was obtained from a study of patients and donors after allogeneic stem cell transplantation. This clonotype appeared a few times. TCRdb used MiXCR to reprocess the RT-PCR reads, holding one entry per CDR3 protein. This table holds approximately 170,000 distinct CDR3 sequences, about a quarter found once. J lost 10 bases, V lost 3 bases, and 5 bases had no gene match. The CDR3 runs to 14 residues. The clonotype comes from a human donor who was either an allogeneic HSCT recipient or a stem cell or donor lymphocyte infusion donor (not recorded which). It is not recorded whose cells these are; they may come from a transplant donor. The sample consisted of blood, either unsorted or a sorted T cell fraction (not recorded which). The gene calls are TRBV12-3 or TRBV12-4 and TRBJ2-4; 11 bases line up with TRBD2. The CDR3 DNA reads TGTGCCAGCAGTTTTTCTAGCGGGGGGTGGATTCAGTACTTC. Its protein is CASSFSSGGWIQYF.